These 14 T cell receptor beta chains originate from one sample sequenced in a study of early T cells in non-severe SARS-CoV-2 infection. TCRdb re-derived calls from the 5' RACE reads in MiXCR, one entry per CDR3 protein. The sample contains 95,000 to 100,000 distinct CDR3 sequences, 9.5% to 12% of which appear only once. Sequences were obtained from whole blood. These receptors all come from an adult who was a healthcare worker with PCR-confirmed SARS-CoV-2 infection or an uninfected control (not recorded which).

This clonotype was recorded many times. The chain links TRBV6-5 to TRBJ1-1; tentatively, D is TRBD1 (6 bases). V dropped 5 bases and J dropped 7 bases, with 17 bases sitting between them. Looked up from germline, CDR1 is MNHEY and CDR2 is SVGAGI. The CDR3 runs to 14 residues. The DNA for the CDR3 is TGTGCCAGCAGTACCCGCGTAGGGGGGTATGAAGCTTTCTTT. It codes for CASSTRVGGYEAFF.

This clonotype was picked up a small number of times. The rearrangement links TRBV25-1 to TRBJ1-1, with D tentatively TRBD1 (6 bases). The germline gives CDR1 MGHDK, CDR2 SYGVNS. The CDR3 length is 16 residues. Trimming cost V 4 bases and J 6 bases, with 21 bases left between them. The CDR3 is CASSASDYRVKSEAFF. CDR3 DNA sequence: TGTGCCAGCAGTGCGTCGGATTACAGGGTTAAGTCTGAAGCTTTCTTT. Filled out from reference TRBV25-1 and TRBJ1-1, the complete variable domain reads EADIYQTPRYLVIGTGKKITLECSQTMGHDKMYWYQQDPGMELHLIHYSYGVNSTEKGDLSSESTVSRIRTEHFPLTLESARPSHTSQYLCASSASDYRVKSEAFFGQGTRLTVV.

This chain connects TRBV6-5 to TRBJ2-7; 7 positions agree with TRBD2. The CDR3 contains 15 residues. With 6 bases clipped from V and 2 bases from J, the junction kept 10 bases outside the gene matches. Germline lookup yields CDR1 MNHEY and CDR2 SVGAGI. This CDR3 reads CASSAQRGGTYEQYF. The DNA for the CDR3 is TGTGCCAGCAGCGCCCAGCGGGGTGGGACCTACGAGCAGTACTTC.

The sample holds many counts of this clonotype. The gene calls are TRBV12-3 or TRBV12-4 and TRBJ2-5; the D gene is possibly TRBD2 (6 bases). The CDR3 contains 14 residues. V lost 6 bases and J lost 4, with 15 bases in between. CDR3 DNA: TGTGCCAGCAGCCGCCCTTTGCGGGGAGAGACCCAGTACTTC. This translates into CASSRPLRGETQYF.

The chain has TRBV18 and TRBJ1-6; D remains ambiguous. The CDR3 has 12 residues. Trimming shortened V by 6 bases and J by 10 bases, and 10 bases separated the two germline ends. Germline loops: CDR1 KGHSH, CDR2 LQKENI. CDR3 region: CASSLPFSPLHF. The CDR3 nucleotides read TGTGCCAGCTCCCTCCCCTTCTCACCCCTCCACTTT.

The chain joins TRBV11-2 to TRBJ2-2; D not certain. Germline-derived CDR1 and CDR2 are SGHAT and FQNNGV. The CDR3 sequence is 19 residues long. V was pared by 5 bases and J by 2 bases, with 24 bases between. The CDR3 bases are TGTGCCAGCAGCCCGATCGCGACCGAGGTTGGGGTCAACACCGGGGAGCTGTTTTTT. Residues: CASSPIATEVGVNTGELFF.

This clonotype has a count of ten or more. This chain joins TRBV7-6 and TRBJ2-5; a possible D gene is TRBD1 (6 bases). Germline CDR1 is SGHVS and CDR2 is FNYEAQ. Trimming took 4 bases from V and 5 from J, leaving 17 bases between them. This CDR3 is 15 amino acids long. The CDR3 nucleotides are TGTGCCAGCAGCTCGTCCCGGGACATTTATGAGACCCAGTACTTC. Protein sequence: CASSSSRDIYETQYF.

As DNA, the CDR3 is TGCGCCAGCAGTGGTCAGGGCTATGGCTACACCTTC. Translation gives CASSGQGYGYTF. The chain couples TRBV10-2 to TRBJ1-2; tentative D call: TRBD1 (5 bases). This CDR3 is 12 amino acids long. CDR1 is WSHSY and CDR2 is SAAADI in the germline V gene. Trimming took 4 bases from V and 4 from J, leaving 7 bases between them.

Ten or more counts support this clonotype. V gene TRBV7-9 combines with J gene TRBJ2-1; 8 bases are shared with TRBD2. The length of the CDR3 is 15 residues. The germline V gene has CDR1 SEHNR and CDR2 FQNEAQ (reference sequence). V shed 4 bases and J 1 base; nucleotides not matched to a gene: 3. The CDR3 DNA reads as TGTGCCAGCAGCTCCGGACTAGCTTCCTACAATGAGCAGTTCTTC. As protein: CASSSGLASYNEQFF.

The V and J genes are TRBV20-1 and TRBJ2-7; D gene ambiguous. The germline V gene has CDR1 DFQATT and CDR2 SNEGSKA (reference sequence). The CDR3 length is 11 residues. V lost 6 bases and J lost 2, with 8 bases in between. In DNA form, the CDR3 reads TGCAGTGCGAGTAGGACCTACGAGCAGTACTTC. Its protein product is CSASRTYEQYF.

The J gene is TRBJ2-7, the V gene TRBV5-1, with D tentatively TRBD1 (5 bases). V shed 5 bases and J shed 4 bases, with 10 bases lying between them. Germline V lookup: CDR1 SGHRS, CDR2 YFSETQ. CDR3 size: 12 residues. The CDR3 bases are TGCGCCAGCAGTCCGGCAGGGTACGAGCAGTACTTC. It translates to CASSPAGYEQYF. The whole variable domain, remainder taken from reference TRBV5-1 and TRBJ2-7, is KAGVTQTPRYLIKTRGQQVTLSCSPISGHRSVSWYQQTPGQGLQFLFEYFSETQRNKGNFPGRFSGRQFSNSRSEMNVSTLELGDSALYLCASSPAGYEQYFGPGTRLTVT.

In its sample, this clonotype was seen many times. V gene TRBV7-7 combines with J gene TRBJ2-5; TRBD1 might be the D (5 bases). The CDR3 is 13 residues long. Germline-derived CDR1 and CDR2 are SSHAT and FNYEAQ (reference sequence). Trimming shortened V by 5 bases and J by 5 bases, and 12 bases separated the two germline ends. This chain's CDR3 is CASSPKGYETQYF. The CDR3 region has the DNA TGTGCCAGCAGCCCTAAGGGGTACGAGACCCAGTACTTC.

The J gene is TRBJ1-1, the V gene TRBV9; D perhaps matches TRBD1 (5 bases). The CDR3 consists of 13 residues. Trimming removed 0 bases from V and 7 bases from J, with 10 bases in between. Germline V CDR1 and CDR2: SGDLS, YYNGEE. The CDR3 DNA sequence: TGTGCCAGCAGCGTAGCGGACACCGATGAAGCTTTCTTT. It yields the protein CASSVADTDEAFF.

This clonotype was counted a few times. The V call is TRBV28, the J call TRBJ2-3, with TRBD2 identical over 10 bases. Germline V gives CDR1 MDHEN, CDR2 SYDVKM. Trimming cost V 3 bases and J 3 bases; bases outside gene matches: 6. The CDR3 is 16 residues long. The CDR3 here is CASSFPSGRATDTQYF. DNA for the CDR3: TGTGCCAGCAGTTTTCCTAGCGGGAGAGCTACAGATACGCAGTATTTT.